This T cell receptor (beta chain) was found in a study of blood T cell repertoires in COVID-19. Germline V gene sequence: CDR1 SGHTA, CDR2 FQGNSA. Trimming removed 1 base at V and 4 bases at J, with 16 bases between. The CDR3 is made up of 17 amino acids. Data came from immunoSEQ multiplex PCR; TCRdb stores just in-frame clones and leaves some out. The table has fewer than 300,000 clones, 70% to 85% seen once; the top ten hold approximately 3.2%. The chain combines TRBV7-2 with TRBJ2-2, with unresolved D. The specimen was peripheral blood. This receptor was identified in a woman older than 75 with acute or convalescent COVID-19. The CDR3, as DNA: TGTGCCAGCAGCTTAGTAGCCTCTGCCCCGCGCACCGGGGAGCTGTTTTTT. Translating it yields CASSLVASAPRTGELFF.